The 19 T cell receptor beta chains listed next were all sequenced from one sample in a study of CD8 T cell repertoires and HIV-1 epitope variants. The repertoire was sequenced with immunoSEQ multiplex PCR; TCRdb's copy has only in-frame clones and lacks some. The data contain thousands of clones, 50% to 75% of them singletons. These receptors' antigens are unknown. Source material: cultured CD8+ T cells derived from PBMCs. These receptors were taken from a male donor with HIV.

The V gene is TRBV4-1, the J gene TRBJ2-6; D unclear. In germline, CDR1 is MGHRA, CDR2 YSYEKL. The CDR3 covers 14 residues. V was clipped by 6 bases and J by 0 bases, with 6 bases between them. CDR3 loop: CASSHLSGANVLTF. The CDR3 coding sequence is TGCGCCAGCAGTCATCTCTCTGGGGCCAACGTCCTGACTTTC.

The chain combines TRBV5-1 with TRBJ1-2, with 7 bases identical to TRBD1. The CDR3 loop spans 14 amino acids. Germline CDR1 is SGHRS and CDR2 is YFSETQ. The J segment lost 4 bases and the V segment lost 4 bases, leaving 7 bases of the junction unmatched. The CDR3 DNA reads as TGCGCCAGCAGCGGGGACAGTCGTAGCTATGGCTACACCTTC. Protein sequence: CASSGDSRSYGYTF.

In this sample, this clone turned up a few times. DNA of the CDR3: TGTGCCAGCAGCCTCACGGTGGGAGCGGGGGCCTACAATGAGCAGTTCTTC. It specifies CASSLTVGAGAYNEQFF. V and J are TRBV14 and TRBJ2-1; 8 bases match TRBD2. Trimming at V came to 4 bases and at J to 2 bases, leaving 10 bases not matched to a gene. Germline V CDR1 and CDR2: SGHDN, FVKESK. The CDR3 spans 17 residues.

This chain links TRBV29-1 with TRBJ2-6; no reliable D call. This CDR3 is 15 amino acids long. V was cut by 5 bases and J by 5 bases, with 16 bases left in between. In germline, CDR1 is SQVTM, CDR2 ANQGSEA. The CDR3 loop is CSVHHELSRANVLTF. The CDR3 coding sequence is TGCAGCGTTCATCATGAACTAAGTCGGGCCAACGTCCTGACTTTC.

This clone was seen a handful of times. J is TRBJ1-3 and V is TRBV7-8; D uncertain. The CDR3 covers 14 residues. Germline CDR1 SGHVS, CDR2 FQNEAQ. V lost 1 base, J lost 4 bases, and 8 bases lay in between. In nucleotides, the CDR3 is TGTGCCAGCAGCTTAGAGGGTACGGGAAACACCATATATTTT. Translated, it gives CASSLEGTGNTIYF.

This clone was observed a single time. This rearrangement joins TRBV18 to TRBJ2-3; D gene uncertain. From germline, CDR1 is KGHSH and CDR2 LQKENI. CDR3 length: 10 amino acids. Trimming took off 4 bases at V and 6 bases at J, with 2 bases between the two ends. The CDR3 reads CASSLDTQYF. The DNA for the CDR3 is TGTGCCAGCTCACTGGATACGCAGTATTTT.

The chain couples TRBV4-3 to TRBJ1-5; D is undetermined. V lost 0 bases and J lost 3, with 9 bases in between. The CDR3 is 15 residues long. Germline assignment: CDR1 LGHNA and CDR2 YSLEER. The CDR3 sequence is CASSQDLTANQPQHF. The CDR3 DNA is TGCGCCAGCAGCCAAGATCTGACGGCCAATCAGCCCCAGCATTTT.

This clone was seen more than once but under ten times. The CDR3 DNA follows: TGCAGCGTTGAACCGGACCCTGGCAATGAGCAGTTCTTC. Its protein is CSVEPDPGNEQFF. The chain carries TRBV29-1 and TRBJ2-1, with no clear D. Per the germline V gene, CDR1 is SQVTM and CDR2 is ANQGSEA. The CDR3 is 13 residues long. Trimming removed 2 bases at V and 6 bases at J, with 11 bases between.

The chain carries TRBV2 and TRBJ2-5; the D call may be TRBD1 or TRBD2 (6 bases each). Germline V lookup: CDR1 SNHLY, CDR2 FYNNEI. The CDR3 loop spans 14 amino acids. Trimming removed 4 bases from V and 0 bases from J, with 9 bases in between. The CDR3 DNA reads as TGTGCCAGCAGTGGGGGGGCAAACCAAGAGACCCAGTACTTC. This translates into CASSGGANQETQYF.

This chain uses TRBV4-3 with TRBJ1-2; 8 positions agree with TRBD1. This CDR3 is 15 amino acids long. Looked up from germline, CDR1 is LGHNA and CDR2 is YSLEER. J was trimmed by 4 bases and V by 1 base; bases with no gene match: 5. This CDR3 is CASSQATGAFYGYTF. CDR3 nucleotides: TGCGCCAGCAGCCAAGCGACAGGGGCCTTCTATGGCTACACCTTC.

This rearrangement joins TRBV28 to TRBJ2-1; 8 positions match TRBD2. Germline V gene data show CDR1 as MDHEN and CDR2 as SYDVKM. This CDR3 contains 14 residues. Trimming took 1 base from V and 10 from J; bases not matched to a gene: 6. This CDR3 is CASSLSRGAMEQFF. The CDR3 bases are TGTGCCAGCAGTTTATCGCGGGGGGCTATGGAGCAGTTCTTC.

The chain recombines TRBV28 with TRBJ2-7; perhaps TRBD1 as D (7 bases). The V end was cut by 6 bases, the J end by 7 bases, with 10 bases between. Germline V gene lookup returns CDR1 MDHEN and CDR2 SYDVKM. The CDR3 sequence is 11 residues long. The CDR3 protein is CASSPGGEQYF. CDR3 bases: TGTGCCAGCAGCCCAGGGGGGGAGCAGTACTTC.

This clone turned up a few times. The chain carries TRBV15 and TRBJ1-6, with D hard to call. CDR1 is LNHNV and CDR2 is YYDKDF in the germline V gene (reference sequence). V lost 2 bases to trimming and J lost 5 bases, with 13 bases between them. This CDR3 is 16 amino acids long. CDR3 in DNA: TGTGCCACCAGCAGATTACCTCGACCAAATAATTCACCCCTCCACTTT. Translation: CATSRLPRPNNSPLHF.

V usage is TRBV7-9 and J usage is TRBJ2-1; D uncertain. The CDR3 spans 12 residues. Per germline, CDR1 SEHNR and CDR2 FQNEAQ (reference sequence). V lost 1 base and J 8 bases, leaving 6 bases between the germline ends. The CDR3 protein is CASSLDPDEQFF. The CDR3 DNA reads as TGTGCCAGCAGCTTAGATCCGGATGAGCAGTTCTTC.

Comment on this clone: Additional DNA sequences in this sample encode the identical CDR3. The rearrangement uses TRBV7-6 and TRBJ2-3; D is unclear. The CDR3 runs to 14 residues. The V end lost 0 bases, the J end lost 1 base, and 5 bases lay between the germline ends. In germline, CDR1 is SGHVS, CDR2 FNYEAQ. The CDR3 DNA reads TGTGCCAGCAGCTTAGCGGGCGGCACAGATACGCAGTATTTT. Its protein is CASSLAGGTDTQYF.

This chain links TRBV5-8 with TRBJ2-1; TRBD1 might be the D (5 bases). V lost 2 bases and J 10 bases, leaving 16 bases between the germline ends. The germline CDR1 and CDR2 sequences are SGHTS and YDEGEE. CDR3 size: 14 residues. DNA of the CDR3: TGTGCCAGCAGCTTCGGGCAGGGCCTTGGGGAGCAGTTCTTC. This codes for CASSFGQGLGEQFF.

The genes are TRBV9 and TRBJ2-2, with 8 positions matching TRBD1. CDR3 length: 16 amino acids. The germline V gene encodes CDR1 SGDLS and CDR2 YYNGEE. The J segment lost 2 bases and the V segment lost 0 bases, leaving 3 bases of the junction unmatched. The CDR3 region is CASSVAGTGNTGELFF. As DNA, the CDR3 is TGTGCCAGCAGCGTAGCCGGGACAGGAAACACCGGGGAGCTGTTTTTT.

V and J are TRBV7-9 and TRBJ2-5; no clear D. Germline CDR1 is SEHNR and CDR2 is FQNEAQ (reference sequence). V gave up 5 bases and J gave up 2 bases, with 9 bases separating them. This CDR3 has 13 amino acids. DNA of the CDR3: TGTGCCAGCAGCCCAAGTGCACAAGAGACCCAGTACTTC. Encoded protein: CASSPSAQETQYF.

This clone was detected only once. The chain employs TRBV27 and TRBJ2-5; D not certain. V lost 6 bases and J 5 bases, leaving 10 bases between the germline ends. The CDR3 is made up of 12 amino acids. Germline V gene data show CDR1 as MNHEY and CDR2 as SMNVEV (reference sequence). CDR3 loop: CASRSRLETQYF. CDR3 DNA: TGTGCCAGCAGGTCTCGTCTGGAGACCCAGTACTTC.